The 24 T cell receptor beta chains listed next were all sequenced from one sample in a study of blood T cell repertoires in COVID-19. This table comes from immunoSEQ multiplex PCR, and its TCRdb copy is limited to in-frame clones, with some not included. The sample records over 100,000 clones, less than 90% being singletons. Sequencing was done on a sample of peripheral blood. The receptor source for this set is a man aged 80 or over with acute or convalescent COVID-19.

The chain joins TRBV14 to TRBJ2-7; D unclear. The germline gives CDR1 SGHDN, CDR2 FVKESK. The CDR3 totals 14 residues. V dropped 0 bases and J dropped 0 bases, with 6 bases sitting between them. In nucleotides, the CDR3 is TGTGCCAGCAGCCAAGAAGTCAGCTCCTACGAGCAGTACTTC. It yields the protein CASSQEVSSYEQYF.

V and J are TRBV29-1 and TRBJ1-1; D is possibly TRBD1 (6 bases). Germline CDR1 reads SQVTM; CDR2 reads ANQGSEA. The CDR3 spans 13 residues. Trimming took 7 bases from V and 6 from J, leaving 18 bases between them. The CDR3 here is CSAELQGPAEAFF. CDR3 bases: TGCAGCGCCGAACTTCAGGGGCCTGCTGAAGCTTTCTTT.

The chain carries TRBV2 and TRBJ1-4; D unresolved. Germline V gene data show CDR1 as SNHLY and CDR2 as FYNNEI. This CDR3 has 15 residues. V gave up 6 bases and J gave up 0 bases, with 11 bases separating them. CDR3 sequence: CASRQRIATNEKLFF. DNA of the CDR3: TGTGCCAGCAGACAGCGGATTGCAACTAATGAAAAACTGTTTTTT. The full variable domain, completed using reference TRBV2 and TRBJ1-4, is EPEVTQTPSHQVTQMGQEVILRCVPISNHLYFYWYRQILGQKVEFLVSFYNNEISEKSEIFDDQFSVERPDGSNFTLKIRSTKLEDSAMYFCASRQRIATNEKLFFGSGTQLSVL.

J is TRBJ1-2 and V is TRBV28, with D perhaps matching TRBD1 (6 bases). Germline CDR1 is MDHEN and CDR2 is SYDVKM. The V end was cut by 6 bases, the J end by 8 bases, with 16 bases between. The CDR3 runs to 13 residues. CDR3 sequence reads: CASSPADQGGYTF. The CDR3 DNA sequence: TGTGCCAGCAGCCCCGCGGATCAGGGGGGCTACACCTTC.

The gene calls are TRBV28 and TRBJ2-7; D ambiguous. This CDR3 has 12 residues. Germline CDR1 is MDHEN and CDR2 is SYDVKM. Trimming took off 7 bases at V and 2 bases at J, with 9 bases between the two ends. This CDR3 is CASTAGTYEQYF. Here the CDR3 DNA reads TGTGCCAGCACCGCCGGTACCTACGAGCAGTACTTC.

This chain connects TRBV10-3 to TRBJ1-2; 9 bases match TRBD1. CDR1 and CDR2 (germline): ENHRY, SYGVKD. Germline trimming cut 5 bases from V and 4 bases from J; bases unmatched to any gene: 8. The CDR3 extends over 15 amino acids. In nucleotides, the CDR3 is TGTGCCATCAGTCAAAAGGGGGACAGGGTCTATGGCTACACCTTC. Translating gives CAISQKGDRVYGYTF.

V and J are TRBV28 and TRBJ2-1; 14 bases align to TRBD2. The length of the CDR3 is 17 residues. CDR1 MDHEN and CDR2 SYDVKM come from the germline V gene. Losses at the gene ends were 10 bases for V and 3 bases for J; bases not matched to a gene: 11. The CDR3, as DNA: TGTGCCACCTCAAACCTCGGACTAGCGGGAGGCTACAATGAGCAGTTCTTC. This codes for CATSNLGLAGGYNEQFF.

The V and J genes are TRBV30 and TRBJ2-1; D unclear. The germline CDR1 and CDR2 sequences are GTSNPN and SVGIG (reference sequence). This CDR3 comprises 13 residues. The V end lost 5 bases, the J end lost 8 bases, and 16 bases lay between the germline ends. CDR3 DNA: TGTGCCTGGGGTCGCGAGTTTCGGGATGAGCAGTTCTTC. Amino acid sequence: CAWGREFRDEQFF. Together with reference TRBV30 and TRBJ2-1, the CDR3 gives the full variable domain: SQTIHQWPATLVQPVGSPLSLECTVEGTSNPNLYWYRQAAGRGLQLLFYSVGIGQISSEVPQNLSASRPQDRQFILSSKKLLLSDSGFYLCAWGREFRDEQFFGPGTRLTVL.

The chain couples TRBV27 to TRBJ1-1; no definite D call. Germline loops: CDR1 MNHEY, CDR2 SMNVEV (reference sequence). V gave up 6 bases and J gave up 4 bases, with 12 bases separating them. This CDR3 region has 13 residues. This CDR3 is CASSLSAGTEAFF. The CDR3 DNA reads TGTGCCAGCAGCCTATCGGCGGGCACTGAAGCTTTCTTT.

The rearrangement joins TRBV7-8 to TRBJ2-5; TRBD2 aligns across 9 bases. Germline V gene data show CDR1 as SGHVS and CDR2 as FQNEAQ. The CDR3 runs 13 residues. V dropped 10 bases and J dropped 5; count of bases not matched to a gene: 8. The CDR3 DNA follows: TGTGCCAAAAGCGGGGGGCCGGGGGAGACCCAGTACTTC. Amino acids: CAKSGGPGETQYF.

CDR3 region: CASSVREETGELFF. CDR3 coding DNA: TGTGCCAGCAGCGTAAGGGAGGAGACCGGGGAGCTGTTTTTT. This chain links TRBV9 with TRBJ2-2; weak D call: TRBD2 (6 bases). The CDR3 covers 14 residues. Trimming took off 1 base at V and 5 bases at J, with 9 bases between the two ends. The V gene's germline CDR1 is SGDLS and CDR2 YYNGEE.

V gene TRBV7-2 combines with J gene TRBJ1-1; D is perhaps TRBD1 (6 bases). Trimming stripped 5 bases from V and 1 base from J, with 11 bases between. Germline V gives CDR1 SGHTA, CDR2 FQGNSA. The CDR3 sequence is 14 residues long. The CDR3 DNA reads TGTGCCAGCAGCCAAAAACAGGGGAACACTGAAGCTTTCTTT. Protein sequence: CASSQKQGNTEAFF.

The V call is TRBV27, the J call TRBJ1-5, with 7 bases matching TRBD1. CDR1 is MNHEY and CDR2 is SMNVEV in the germline V gene (reference sequence). CDR3 length: 16 residues. Trimming cost V 1 base and J 6 bases; bases outside gene matches: 9. DNA of the CDR3: TGTGCCAGCAGTTTATTAGGTCGGCAGGGGGTTCAGCCCCAGCATTTT. As protein: CASSLLGRQGVQPQHF.

A few counts support this clone. The chain is built from TRBV7-9 and TRBJ1-4, with D perhaps TRBD1 (5 bases). Germline-derived CDR1 and CDR2 are SEHNR and FQNEAQ (reference sequence). Trimming stripped 4 bases from V and 8 bases from J, with 11 bases between. CDR3 length: 13 amino acids. CDR3 nucleotides: TGTGCCAGCAGCTCAGGGATTTGGGAAAAACTGTTTTTT. This encodes CASSSGIWEKLFF.

This chain uses TRBV5-1 with TRBJ1-3, with D possibly matching TRBD1 (5 bases). V was clipped by 5 bases and J by 1 base, with 7 bases between them. CDR1 SGHRS and CDR2 YFSETQ come from the germline V gene. The CDR3 is 13 residues long. CDR3 region: CASREGSGNTIYF. Here the CDR3 DNA reads TGCGCCAGCAGGGAGGGGTCTGGAAACACCATATATTTT.

The rearrangement uses TRBV9 and TRBJ1-3, with TRBD1 matching 7 bases. The CDR3 runs 17 residues. Trimming cost V 3 bases and J 0 bases; bases outside gene matches: 9. From germline, CDR1 is SGDLS and CDR2 YYNGEE. In DNA form, the CDR3 reads TGTGCCAGCAGCGGTGACCTGGGGGACAGCTCTGGAAACACCATATATTTT. It encodes CASSGDLGDSSGNTIYF.

The chain links TRBV18 to TRBJ1-5, with D possibly being TRBD1 (5 bases). The CDR3 consists of 14 residues. In germline, CDR1 is KGHSH, CDR2 LQKENI. Trimming pared 3 bases from V and 7 bases from J, leaving 13 bases between. The CDR3 nucleotides read TGTGCCAGCTCACCCCCGAACGACAGACAGCCCCAGCATTTT. It codes for CASSPPNDRQPQHF.

This chain connects TRBV5-1 to TRBJ1-1, with D perhaps TRBD1 (6 bases). Trimming took off 3 bases at V and 0 bases at J, with 24 bases between the two ends. The CDR3 loop spans 19 amino acids. Germline loops: CDR1 SGHRS, CDR2 YFSETQ. The CDR3 protein is CASSSLGLGFWDMNTEAFF. The CDR3 nucleotides are TGCGCCAGCAGCTCGTTGGGGCTTGGATTTTGGGACATGAACACTGAAGCTTTCTTT.

J is TRBJ2-5 and V is TRBV5-1; 14 nucleotides agree with TRBD2. Germline trimming cut 4 bases from V and 4 bases from J; bases unmatched to any gene: 9. This CDR3 is built from 17 residues. CDR1 SGHRS and CDR2 YFSETQ come from the germline V gene. CDR3 in amino acids: CASSGGLAGASGETQYF. CDR3 coding DNA: TGCGCCAGCAGCGGGGGACTAGCGGGGGCGTCGGGAGAGACCCAGTACTTC.

This sequence joins TRBV11-3 and TRBJ1-1; 7 positions agree with TRBD1. Germline CDR1 reads SGHNT; CDR2 reads YENEEA. CDR3 length equals 16 residues. V lost 1 base to trimming and J lost 2 bases; unmatched junction nucleotides: 7. The CDR3, as DNA: TGTGCCAGCAGCTTAGGGGTGGGACAGAAAAACACTGAAGCTTTCTTT. Its protein product is CASSLGVGQKNTEAFF.

The chain employs TRBV11-2 and TRBJ2-7; D is possibly TRBD2 (6 bases). Trimming pared 6 bases from V and 1 base from J, leaving 19 bases between. The CDR3 length is 16 residues. Looked up from germline, CDR1 is SGHAT and CDR2 is FQNNGV. The CDR3 is CASSWTQGLESYEQYF. CDR3 coding DNA: TGTGCCAGCAGTTGGACTCAGGGACTTGAGTCCTACGAGCAGTACTTC.

V is TRBV7-9 and J is TRBJ2-1; D is perhaps TRBD2 (5 bases). Trimming left V 4 bases short and J 10 bases short, with 11 bases between. Germline CDR1 is SEHNR and CDR2 is FQNEAQ (reference sequence). This CDR3 has 12 amino acids. This CDR3 reads CASSSLGEEQFF. The CDR3 DNA is TGTGCCAGCAGCTCTCTTGGGGAGGAGCAGTTCTTC.

V and J are TRBV11-2 and TRBJ1-2; D is perhaps TRBD1 (6 bases). The CDR3 runs 15 residues. Deletions cut 0 bases from V and 3 bases from J, with 11 bases between. CDR1 is SGHAT and CDR2 is FQNNGV in the germline V gene. The DNA of the CDR3 is TGTGCCAGCAGCTTAGATCTGTACAGGGACTATGGCTACACCTTC. This encodes CASSLDLYRDYGYTF. The whole variable domain, remainder taken from reference TRBV11-2 and TRBJ1-2, is EAGVAQSPRYKIIEKRQSVAFWCNPISGHATLYWYQQILGQGPKLLIQFQNNGVVDDSQLPKDRFSAERLKGVDSTLKIQPAKLEDSAVYLCASSLDLYRDYGYTFGSGTRLTVV.

J is TRBJ2-1 and V is TRBV9; D might be TRBD2 (5 bases). CDR1 is SGDLS, CDR2 YYNGEE, per germline. The CDR3 has 12 residues. V was pared by 4 bases and J by 7 bases, with 9 bases between. The chain's CDR3 is CASSLLANEQFF. The CDR3 DNA reads as TGTGCCAGCAGCCTCCTAGCAAATGAGCAGTTCTTC.